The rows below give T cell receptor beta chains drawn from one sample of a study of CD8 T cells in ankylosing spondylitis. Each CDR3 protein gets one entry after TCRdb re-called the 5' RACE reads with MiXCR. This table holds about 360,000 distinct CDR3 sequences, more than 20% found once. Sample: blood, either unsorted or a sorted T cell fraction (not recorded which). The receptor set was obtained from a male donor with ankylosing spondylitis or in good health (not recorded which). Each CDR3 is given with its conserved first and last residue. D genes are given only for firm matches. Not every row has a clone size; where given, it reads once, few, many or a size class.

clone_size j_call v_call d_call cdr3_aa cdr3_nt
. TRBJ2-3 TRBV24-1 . CATQATNTQYF TGTGCCACGCAGGCAACTAATACGCAGTATTTT
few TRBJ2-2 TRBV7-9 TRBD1 CASSLEGQGNTGELFF TGTGCCAGCAGCTTAGAGGGACAGGGGAACACCGGGGAGCTGTTTTTT
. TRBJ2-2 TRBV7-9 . CASGPGLNTGELFF TGTGCCAGCGGGCCCGGGCTGAACACCGGGGAGCTGTTTTTT
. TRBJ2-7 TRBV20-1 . CSARVSGQSSYEQYF TGCAGTGCTAGAGTATCAGGACAGAGCTCCTACGAGCAGTACTTC
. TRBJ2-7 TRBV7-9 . CASSSQLLYEQYF TGTGCCAGCAGCTCCCAACTTCTCTACGAGCAGTACTTC
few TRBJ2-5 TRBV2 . CASSVRGAVGETQYF TGTGCCAGCAGTGTACGGGGGGCAGTCGGAGAGACCCAGTACTTC
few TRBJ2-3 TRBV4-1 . CASSQVESDTQYF TGCGCCAGCAGCCAAGTTGAGTCCGATACGCAGTATTTT
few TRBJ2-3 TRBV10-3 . CAISEAGGSSTDTQYF TGTGCCATCAGTGAAGCGGGCGGGTCTAGCACAGATACGCAGTATTTT
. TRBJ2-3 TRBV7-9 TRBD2 CASSLASSGGADTQYF TGTGCCAGCAGCTTAGCGTCTAGCGGGGGGGCAGATACGCAGTATTTT
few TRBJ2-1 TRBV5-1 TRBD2 CATPGLAGYDEQFF TGCGCCACCCCAGGGCTAGCGGGTTACGATGAGCAGTTCTTC
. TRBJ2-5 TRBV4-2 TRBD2 CASSQRPVGTSVWQETQYF TGTGCCAGCAGCCAAAGGCCGGTAGGGACTAGCGTGTGGCAAGAGACCCAGTACTTC
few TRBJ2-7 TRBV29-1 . CSVTGPGYEQYF TGCAGCGTTACAGGGCCGGGCTACGAGCAGTACTTC
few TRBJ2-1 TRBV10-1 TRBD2 CASSESTSGGPYNEQFF TGCGCCAGCAGTGAGTCCACTAGCGGGGGCCCTTACAATGAGCAGTTCTTC
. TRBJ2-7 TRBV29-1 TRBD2 CSVGVAGDYEQYF TGCAGCGTTGGAGTAGCGGGGGACTACGAGCAGTACTTC
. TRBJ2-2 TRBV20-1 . CSARDRVNTGELFF TGCAGTGCTAGAGACAGGGTGAACACCGGGGAGCTGTTTTTT
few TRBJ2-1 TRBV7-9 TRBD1 CASSPGQGLNNEQFF TGTGCCAGCAGCCCAGGACAGGGCCTAAACAATGAGCAGTTCTTC
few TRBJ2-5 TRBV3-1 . CASSQGLGVQETQYF TGTGCCAGCAGCCAAGGTCTGGGGGTCCAAGAGACCCAGTACTTC
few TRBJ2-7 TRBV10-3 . CAISESRVMGPPAGHEQYF TGTGCCATCAGTGAGTCTAGGGTAATGGGCCCTCCGGCCGGCCACGAGCAGTACTTC
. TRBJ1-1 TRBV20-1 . CSARAPSSAEAFF TGCAGTGCTAGGGCCCCCTCGAGCGCTGAAGCTTTCTTT
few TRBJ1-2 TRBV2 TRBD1 CASTGQGRYGYTF TGTGCCAGCACCGGACAGGGGCGATATGGCTACACCTTC
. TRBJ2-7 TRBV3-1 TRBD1 CASCLLRDSIYEQYF TGTGCCTCCTGCCTACTCCGGGACAGTATCTACGAGCAGTACTTC
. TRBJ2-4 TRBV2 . CASRDTGILQYF TGTGCCAGCAGGGACACGGGTATTCTTCAGTACTTC
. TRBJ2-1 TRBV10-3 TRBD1 CAIGTGDSYNEQFF TGTGCCATTGGGACAGGGGATTCCTACAATGAGCAGTTCTTC
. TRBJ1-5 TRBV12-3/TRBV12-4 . CASSLGKDPGQPQHF TGTGCCAGCAGTTTAGGGAAGGATCCGGGCCAGCCCCAGCATTTT
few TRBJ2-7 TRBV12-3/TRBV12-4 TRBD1 CASSLAMTGGLNF TGTGCCAGCAGTTTAGCGATGACAGGGGGACTGAACTTC